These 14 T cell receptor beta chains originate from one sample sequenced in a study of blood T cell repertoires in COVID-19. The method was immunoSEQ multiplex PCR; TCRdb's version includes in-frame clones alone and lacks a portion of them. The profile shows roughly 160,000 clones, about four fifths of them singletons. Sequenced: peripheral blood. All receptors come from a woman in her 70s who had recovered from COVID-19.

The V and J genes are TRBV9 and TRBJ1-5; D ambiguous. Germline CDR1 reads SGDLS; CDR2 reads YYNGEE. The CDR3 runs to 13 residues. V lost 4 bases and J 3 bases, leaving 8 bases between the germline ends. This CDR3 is CASSRSNNQPQHF. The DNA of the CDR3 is TGTGCCAGCAGCCGGAGTAACAATCAGCCCCAGCATTTT.

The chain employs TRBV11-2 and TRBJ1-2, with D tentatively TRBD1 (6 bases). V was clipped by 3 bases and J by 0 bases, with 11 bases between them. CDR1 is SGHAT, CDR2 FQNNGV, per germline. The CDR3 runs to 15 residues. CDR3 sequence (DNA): TGTGCCAGCAGCTTCCAACAGGGCACTAACTATGGCTACACCTTC. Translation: CASSFQQGTNYGYTF.

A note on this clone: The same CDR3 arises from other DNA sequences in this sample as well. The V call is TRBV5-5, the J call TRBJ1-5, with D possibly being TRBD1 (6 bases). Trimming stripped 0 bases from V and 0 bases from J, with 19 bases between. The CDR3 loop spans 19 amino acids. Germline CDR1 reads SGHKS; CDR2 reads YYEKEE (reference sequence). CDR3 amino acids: CASSLGGWGGAPSNQPQHF. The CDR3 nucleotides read TGTGCCAGCAGCTTGGGGGGCTGGGGGGGGGCCCCTAGCAATCAGCCCCAGCATTTT.

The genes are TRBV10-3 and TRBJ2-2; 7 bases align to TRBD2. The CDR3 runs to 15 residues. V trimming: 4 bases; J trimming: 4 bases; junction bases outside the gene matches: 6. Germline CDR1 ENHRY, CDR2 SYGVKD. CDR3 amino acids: CAISGGGRSTGELFF. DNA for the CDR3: TGTGCCATCAGTGGGGGAGGGAGGAGCACCGGGGAGCTGTTTTTT.

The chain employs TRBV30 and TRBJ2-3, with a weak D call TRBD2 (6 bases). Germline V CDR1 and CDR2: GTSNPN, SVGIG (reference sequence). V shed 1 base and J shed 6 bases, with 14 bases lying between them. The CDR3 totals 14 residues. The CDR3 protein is CAWSASVMPDTQYF. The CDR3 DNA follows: TGTGCCTGGAGTGCTAGCGTGATGCCGGATACGCAGTATTTT.

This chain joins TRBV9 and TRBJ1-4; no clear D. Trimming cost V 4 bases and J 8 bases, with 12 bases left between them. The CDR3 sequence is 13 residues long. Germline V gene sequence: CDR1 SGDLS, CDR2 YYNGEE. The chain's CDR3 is CASSPGGEEKLFF. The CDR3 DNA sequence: TGTGCCAGCAGCCCGGGTGGTGAGGAAAAACTGTTTTTT.

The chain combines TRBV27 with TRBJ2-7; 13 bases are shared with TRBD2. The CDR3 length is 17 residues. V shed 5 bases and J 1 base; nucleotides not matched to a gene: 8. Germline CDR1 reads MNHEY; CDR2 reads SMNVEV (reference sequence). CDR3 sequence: CASSLWTSGSFSYEQYF. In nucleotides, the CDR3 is TGTGCCAGCAGTCTTTGGACTAGCGGGAGTTTTTCCTACGAGCAGTACTTC.

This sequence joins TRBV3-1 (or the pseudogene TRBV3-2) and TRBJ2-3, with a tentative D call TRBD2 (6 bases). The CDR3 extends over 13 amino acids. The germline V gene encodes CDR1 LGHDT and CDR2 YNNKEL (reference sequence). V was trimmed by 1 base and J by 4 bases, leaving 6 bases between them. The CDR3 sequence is CASSQASADTQYF. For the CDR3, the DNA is TGTGCCAGCAGCCAAGCTAGCGCAGATACGCAGTATTTT.

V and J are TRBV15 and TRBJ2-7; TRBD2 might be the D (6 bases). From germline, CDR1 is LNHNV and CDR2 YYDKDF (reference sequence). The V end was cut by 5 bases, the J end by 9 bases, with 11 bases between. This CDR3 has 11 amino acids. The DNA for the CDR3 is TGTGCCACCAGCTCAACGGAGGGGCAGTACTTC. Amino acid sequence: CATSSTEGQYF.

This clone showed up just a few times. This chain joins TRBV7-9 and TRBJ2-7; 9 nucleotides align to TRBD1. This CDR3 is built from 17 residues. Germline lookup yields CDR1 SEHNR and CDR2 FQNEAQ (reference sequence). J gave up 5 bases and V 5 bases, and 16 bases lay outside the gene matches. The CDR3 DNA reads TGTGCCAGCAGCCCTAGGGGACAGGGATGGGGGGCTGACGAGCAGTACTTC. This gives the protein CASSPRGQGWGADEQYF.

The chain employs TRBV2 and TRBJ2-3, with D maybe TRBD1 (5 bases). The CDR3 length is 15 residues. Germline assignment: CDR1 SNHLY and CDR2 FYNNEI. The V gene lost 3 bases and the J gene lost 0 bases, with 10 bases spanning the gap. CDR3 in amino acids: CASSEGRPSTDTQYF. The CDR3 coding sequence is TGTGCCAGCAGTGAGGGGCGGCCCAGCACAGATACGCAGTATTTT.

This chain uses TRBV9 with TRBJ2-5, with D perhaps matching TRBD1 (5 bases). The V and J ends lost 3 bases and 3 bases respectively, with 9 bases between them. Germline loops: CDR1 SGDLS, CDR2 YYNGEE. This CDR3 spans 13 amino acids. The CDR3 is CASSGGHEETQYF. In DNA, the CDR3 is TGTGCCAGCAGCGGAGGACACGAAGAGACCCAGTACTTC.

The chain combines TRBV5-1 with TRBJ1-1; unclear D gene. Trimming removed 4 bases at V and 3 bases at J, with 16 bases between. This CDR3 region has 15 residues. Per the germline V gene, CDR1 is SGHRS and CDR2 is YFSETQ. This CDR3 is CASSLALGEDTEAFF. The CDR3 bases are TGCGCCAGCAGCCTGGCCTTGGGAGAGGACACTGAAGCTTTCTTT.

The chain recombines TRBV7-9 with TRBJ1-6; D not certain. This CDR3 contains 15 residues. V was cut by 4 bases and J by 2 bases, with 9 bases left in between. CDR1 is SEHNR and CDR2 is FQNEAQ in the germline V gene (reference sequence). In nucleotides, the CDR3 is TGTGCCAGCAGCTCAACGCAGACCTATAATTCACCCCTCCACTTT. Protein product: CASSSTQTYNSPLHF.